A single sample gave rise to the 8 T cell receptor beta chains below, sequenced in a study of technical replicates of blood from several donors. Profiled with immunoSEQ multiplex PCR; TCRdb holds only in-frame clones, not every one. Altogether over 70,000 clones are present, 90% being singletons, with the ten largest covering around 4.6%. Sequencing was carried out using PBMCs. All receptors derive from a human donor in good health. Some clones in this sample may be carry-over from other donors' samples.

The chain links TRBV30 to TRBJ2-7; D is undetermined. V was trimmed by 3 bases and J by 0 bases, leaving 12 bases between them. This CDR3 is built from 14 residues. CDR1 is GTSNPN and CDR2 is SVGIG in the germline V gene (reference sequence). CDR3 nucleotides: TGTGCCTGGAGCCCCTATGGTACCTCCTACGAGCAGTACTTC. Its protein product is CAWSPYGTSYEQYF.

The chain's CDR3 is CAWSSEQGWAQYF. In DNA, the CDR3 is TGTGCCTGGAGTTCCGAACAGGGATGGGCGCAGTATTTT. J is TRBJ2-3 and V is TRBV30; D perhaps matches TRBD1 (6 bases). CDR1 GTSNPN and CDR2 SVGIG come from the germline V gene (reference sequence). The length of the CDR3 is 13 residues. With 2 bases removed from V and 10 bases from J, the gap between germline ends came to 16 bases.

The chain has TRBV23-1 and TRBJ1-2, with a possible D match to TRBD1 (5 bases). TRBV23-1 is recorded as an ORF, its role being uncertain. The CDR3 spans 16 residues. V lost 4 bases and J lost 0, with 15 bases in between. The CDR3: CASSPPSGGANYGYTF. The DNA for the CDR3 is TGCGCCAGCAGTCCACCCTCCGGGGGTGCTAACTATGGCTACACCTTC.

This clone was recorded only once. The chain joins TRBV6-5 to TRBJ2-5; 7 bases match TRBD2. The CDR3 has 13 amino acids. V lost 4 bases and J lost 5; bases outside the gene matches: 4. From germline, CDR1 is MNHEY and CDR2 SVGAGI. The CDR3 loop is CASSSRGGETQYF. In DNA form, the CDR3 reads TGTGCCAGCAGTTCTCGGGGAGGGGAGACCCAGTACTTC.

The J gene is TRBJ1-5, the V gene TRBV7-9, with a tentative D call TRBD1 (5 bases). The CDR3 spans 15 residues. Trimming removed 5 bases from V and 4 bases from J, with 15 bases in between. From germline, CDR1 is SEHNR and CDR2 FQNEAQ (reference sequence). The CDR3 DNA follows: TGTGCCAGCAGCGCAGCATCAGGGAAAAATCAGCCCCAGCATTTT. Protein product: CASSAASGKNQPQHF.

The chain couples TRBV5-1 to TRBJ1-2; 9 bases map to TRBD1. Germline V gene lookup returns CDR1 SGHRS and CDR2 YFSETQ. The CDR3 covers 16 residues. V was pared by 3 bases and J by 4 bases, with 10 bases of the junction left unmatched. CDR3: CASSSSTGTGPYGYTF. CDR3 nucleotides: TGCGCCAGCAGCTCCAGCACCGGGACAGGGCCCTATGGCTACACCTTC.

CDR3 in amino acids: CASSDSSCRSHTGELFF. Here the CDR3 DNA reads TGCGCCAGCTCAGACTCCAGCTGCCGGTCTCACACCGGGGAGCTGTTTTTT. This rearrangement joins TRBV23-1 to TRBJ2-2; D gene unclear. Being an ORF, TRBV23-1 has a function that is uncertain. This CDR3 has 17 residues. Trimming pared 8 bases from V and 3 bases from J, leaving 22 bases between.

The rearrangement joins TRBV10-2 to TRBJ2-7; perhaps TRBD2 as D (5 bases). The germline CDR1 and CDR2 sequences are WSHSY and SAAADI. V was clipped by 7 bases and J by 0 bases, with 19 bases between them. The CDR3 length is 16 residues. The CDR3 DNA sequence: TGCGCCAGCAAAGAGGTCGTCGCGGGTTTCTCCTACGAGCAGTACTTC. Its translation: CASKEVVAGFSYEQYF.